This TCR beta chain appears in the sequencing data of a study of shared clonotypes between healthy human individuals. Only in-frame clones appear in the TCRdb table, and some are missing; sequencing was by immunoSEQ multiplex PCR. The sample carries about 500,000 clones, 70% to 80% recorded once. CDR3 length: 15 amino acids. V was shortened by 4 bases and J by 0 bases, with 11 bases between the two germline ends. CDR1 and CDR2 (germline): SGDLS, YYNGEE. The sequencing input was PBMCs. The V and J genes are TRBV9 and TRBJ2-1, with no clear D. The TCR originated in a woman between 40 and 50 years old in good health. Some clones in this sample may be carry-over from other donors' samples. In DNA, the CDR3 is TGTGCCAGCAGCTCAGAGATCAACTCCTACAATGAGCAGTTCTTC. Translation gives CASSSEINSYNEQFF. The full variable domain, completed using reference TRBV9 and TRBJ2-1, is DSGVTQTPKHLITATGQRVTLRCSPRSGDLSVYWYQQSLDQGLQFLIQYYNGEERAKGNILERFSAQQFPDLHSELNLSSLELGDSALYFCASSSEINSYNEQFFGPGTRLTVL.